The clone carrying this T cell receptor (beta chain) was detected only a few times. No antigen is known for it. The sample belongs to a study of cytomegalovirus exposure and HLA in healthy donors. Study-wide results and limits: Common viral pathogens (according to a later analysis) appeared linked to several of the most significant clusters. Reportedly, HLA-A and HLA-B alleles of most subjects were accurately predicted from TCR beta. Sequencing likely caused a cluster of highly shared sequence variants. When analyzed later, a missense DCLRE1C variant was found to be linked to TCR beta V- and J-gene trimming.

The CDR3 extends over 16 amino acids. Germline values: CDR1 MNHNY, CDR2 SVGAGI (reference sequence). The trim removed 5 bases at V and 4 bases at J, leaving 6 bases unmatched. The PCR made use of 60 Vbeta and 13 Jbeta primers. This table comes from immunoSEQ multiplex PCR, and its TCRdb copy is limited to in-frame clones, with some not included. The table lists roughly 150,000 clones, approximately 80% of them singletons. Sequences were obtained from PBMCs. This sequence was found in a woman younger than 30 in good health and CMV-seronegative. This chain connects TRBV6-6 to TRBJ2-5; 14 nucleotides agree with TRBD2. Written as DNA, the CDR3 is TGTGCCAGCAGTCCAATGGGACTAGCGGGGGTAGAGACCCAGTACTTC. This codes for CASSPMGLAGVETQYF.